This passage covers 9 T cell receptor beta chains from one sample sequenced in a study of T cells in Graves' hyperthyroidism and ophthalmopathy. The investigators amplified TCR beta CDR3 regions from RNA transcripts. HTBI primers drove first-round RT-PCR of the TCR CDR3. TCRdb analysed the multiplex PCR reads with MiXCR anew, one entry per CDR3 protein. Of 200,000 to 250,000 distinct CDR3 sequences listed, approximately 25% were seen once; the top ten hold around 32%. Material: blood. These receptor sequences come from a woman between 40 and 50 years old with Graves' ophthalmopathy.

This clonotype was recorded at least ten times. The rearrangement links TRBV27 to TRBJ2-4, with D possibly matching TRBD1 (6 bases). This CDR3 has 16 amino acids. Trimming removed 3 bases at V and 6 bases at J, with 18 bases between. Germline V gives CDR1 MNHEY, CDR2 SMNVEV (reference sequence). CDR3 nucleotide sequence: TGTGCCAGCAGTTTGTGGTACTCAGGGGTAACAAACATTCAGTACTTC. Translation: CASSLWYSGVTNIQYF.

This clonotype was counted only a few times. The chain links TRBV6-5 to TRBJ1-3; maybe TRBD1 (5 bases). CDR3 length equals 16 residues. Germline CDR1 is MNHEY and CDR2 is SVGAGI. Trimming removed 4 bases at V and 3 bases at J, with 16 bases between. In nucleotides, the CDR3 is TGTGCCAGCAGTTCCGAACAAGGGGCGGTTGGAAACACCATATATTTT. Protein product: CASSSEQGAVGNTIYF.

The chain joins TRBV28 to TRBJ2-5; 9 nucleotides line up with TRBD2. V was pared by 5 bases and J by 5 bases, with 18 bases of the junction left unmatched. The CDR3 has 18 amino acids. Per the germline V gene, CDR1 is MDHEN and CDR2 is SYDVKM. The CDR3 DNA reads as TGTGCCAGCAGTCACCCCTCAACGATAGCGGGAGAGTGGGAGACCCAGTACTTC. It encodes CASSHPSTIAGEWETQYF.

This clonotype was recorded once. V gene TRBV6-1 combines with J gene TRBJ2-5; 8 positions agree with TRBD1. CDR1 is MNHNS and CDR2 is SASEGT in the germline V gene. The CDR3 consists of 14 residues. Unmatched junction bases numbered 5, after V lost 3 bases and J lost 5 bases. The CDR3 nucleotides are TGTGCCAGCAGTGAGCCAGGGGGCGAGGAGACCCAGTACTTC. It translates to CASSEPGGEETQYF.

The CDR3 spells CSARWPGTAIYGYTF. The CDR3 bases are TGCAGTGCTAGATGGCCCGGGACAGCAATCTATGGCTACACCTTC. This chain connects TRBV20-1 to TRBJ1-2; 7 bases match TRBD1. Germline CDR1 is DFQATT and CDR2 is SNEGSKA (reference sequence). CDR3 length: 15 amino acids. Losses at the gene ends were 2 bases for V and 4 bases for J; bases not matched to a gene: 10.

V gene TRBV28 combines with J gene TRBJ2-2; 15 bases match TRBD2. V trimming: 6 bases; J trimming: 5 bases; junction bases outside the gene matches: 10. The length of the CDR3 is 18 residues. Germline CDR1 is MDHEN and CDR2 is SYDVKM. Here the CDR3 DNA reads TGTGCCAGCAGCGGACTAGCGGGAGGGCCCGTTGTGACCGGGGAGCTGTTTTTT. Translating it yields CASSGLAGGPVVTGELFF.

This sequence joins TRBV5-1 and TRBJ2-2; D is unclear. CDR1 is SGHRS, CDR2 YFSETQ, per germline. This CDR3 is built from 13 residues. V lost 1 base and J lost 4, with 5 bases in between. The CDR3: CASSLTFTGELFF. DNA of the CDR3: TGCGCCAGCAGCTTGACATTCACCGGGGAGCTGTTTTTT. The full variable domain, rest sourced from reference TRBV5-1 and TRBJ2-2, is KAGVTQTPRYLIKTRGQQVTLSCSPISGHRSVSWYQQTPGQGLQFLFEYFSETQRNKGNFPGRFSGRQFSNSRSEMNVSTLELGDSALYLCASSLTFTGELFFGEGSRLTVL.

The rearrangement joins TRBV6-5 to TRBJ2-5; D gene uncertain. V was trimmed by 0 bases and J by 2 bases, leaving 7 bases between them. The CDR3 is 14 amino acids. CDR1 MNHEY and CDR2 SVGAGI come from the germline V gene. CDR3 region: CASSYSYSQETQYF. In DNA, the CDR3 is TGTGCCAGCAGTTACTCTTACAGTCAAGAGACCCAGTACTTC.

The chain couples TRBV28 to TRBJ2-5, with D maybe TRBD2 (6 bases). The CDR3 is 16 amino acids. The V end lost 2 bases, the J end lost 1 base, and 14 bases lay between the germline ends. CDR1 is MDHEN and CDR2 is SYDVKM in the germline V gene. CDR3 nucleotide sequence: TGTGCCAGCAGTTTACACCCACTAGCCAGCCAAGAGACCCAGTACTTC. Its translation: CASSLHPLASQETQYF.